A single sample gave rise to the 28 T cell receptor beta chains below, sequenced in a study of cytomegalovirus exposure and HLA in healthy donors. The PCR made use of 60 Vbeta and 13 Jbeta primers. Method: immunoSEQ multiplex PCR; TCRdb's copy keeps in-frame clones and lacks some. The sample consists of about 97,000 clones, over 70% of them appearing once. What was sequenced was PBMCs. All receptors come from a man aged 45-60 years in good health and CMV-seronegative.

This CDR3 is CASSLGGHGTGELFF. The CDR3, as DNA: TGTGCCAGCAGCCTAGGGGGCCACGGCACCGGGGAGCTGTTTTTT. The chain carries TRBV7-3 and TRBJ2-2; TRBD1 matches at 7 bases. This CDR3 comprises 15 residues. CDR1 and CDR2 from the germline V gene are SGHTA and FQGTGA. V trimming: 5 bases; J trimming: 4 bases; junction bases outside the gene matches: 7.

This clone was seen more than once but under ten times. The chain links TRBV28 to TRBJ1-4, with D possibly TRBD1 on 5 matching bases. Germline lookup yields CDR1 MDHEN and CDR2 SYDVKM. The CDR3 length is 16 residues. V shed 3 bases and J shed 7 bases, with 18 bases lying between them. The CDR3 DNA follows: TGTGCCAGCAGTTTCGACTGGGGCCGACCTTTTGAAAAACTGTTTTTT. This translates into CASSFDWGRPFEKLFF.

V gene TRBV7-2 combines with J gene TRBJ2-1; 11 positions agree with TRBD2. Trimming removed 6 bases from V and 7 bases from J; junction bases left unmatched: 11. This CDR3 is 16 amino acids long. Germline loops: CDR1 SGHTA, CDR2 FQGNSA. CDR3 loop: CASSFDSGRASNEQFF. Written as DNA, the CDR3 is TGTGCCAGCAGTTTTGATAGCGGGAGGGCCTCGAATGAGCAGTTCTTC.

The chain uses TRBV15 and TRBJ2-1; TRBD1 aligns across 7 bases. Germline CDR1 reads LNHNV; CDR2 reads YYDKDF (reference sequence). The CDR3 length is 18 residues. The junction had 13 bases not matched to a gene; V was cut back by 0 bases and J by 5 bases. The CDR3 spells CATSRENPQTGANNEQFF. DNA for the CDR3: TGTGCCACCAGCAGAGAGAACCCCCAAACAGGGGCAAACAATGAGCAGTTCTTC.

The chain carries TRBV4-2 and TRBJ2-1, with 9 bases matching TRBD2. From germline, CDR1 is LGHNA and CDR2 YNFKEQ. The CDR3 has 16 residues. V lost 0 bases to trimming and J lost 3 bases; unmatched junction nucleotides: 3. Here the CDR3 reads CASSQEASGDYNEQFF. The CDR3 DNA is TGTGCCAGCAGCCAAGAGGCTAGCGGGGACTACAATGAGCAGTTCTTC.

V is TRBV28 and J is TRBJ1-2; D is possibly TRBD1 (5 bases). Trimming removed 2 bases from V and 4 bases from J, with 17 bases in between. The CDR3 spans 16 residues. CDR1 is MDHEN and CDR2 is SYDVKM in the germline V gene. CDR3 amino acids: CASSLPPPQGGYGYTF. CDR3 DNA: TGTGCCAGCAGTTTACCCCCACCTCAGGGAGGCTATGGCTACACCTTC.

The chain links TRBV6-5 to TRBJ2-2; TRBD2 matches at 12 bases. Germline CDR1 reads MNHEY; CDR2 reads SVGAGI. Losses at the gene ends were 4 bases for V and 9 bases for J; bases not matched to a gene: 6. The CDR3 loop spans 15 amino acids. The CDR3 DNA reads TGTGCCAGCAGTTCGCTAGCGGGGGGGGTCCGGGAGCTGTTTTTT. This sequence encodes CASSSLAGGVRELFF.

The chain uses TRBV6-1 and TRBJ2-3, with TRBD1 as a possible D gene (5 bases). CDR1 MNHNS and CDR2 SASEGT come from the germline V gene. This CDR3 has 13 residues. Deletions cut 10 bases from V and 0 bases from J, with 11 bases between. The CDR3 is CATNRRSTDTQYF. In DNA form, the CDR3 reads TGTGCCACTAACAGGCGGAGCACAGATACGCAGTATTTT.

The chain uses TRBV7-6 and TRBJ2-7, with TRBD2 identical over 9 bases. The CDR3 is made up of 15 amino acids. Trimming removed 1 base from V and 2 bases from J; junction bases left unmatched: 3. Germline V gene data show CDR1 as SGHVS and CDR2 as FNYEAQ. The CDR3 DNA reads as TGTGCCAGCAGCTTAGGTATAGCGGGAGCCTACGAGCAGTACTTC. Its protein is CASSLGIAGAYEQYF.

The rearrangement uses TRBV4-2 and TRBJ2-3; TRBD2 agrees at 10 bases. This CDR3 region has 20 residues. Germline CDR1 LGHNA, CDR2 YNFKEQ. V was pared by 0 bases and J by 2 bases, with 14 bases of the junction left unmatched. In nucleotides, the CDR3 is TGTGCCAGCAGCCAAGATGGGACAGGAATAGCGGGAGGCCCCACAGATACGCAGTATTTT. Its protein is CASSQDGTGIAGGPTDTQYF.

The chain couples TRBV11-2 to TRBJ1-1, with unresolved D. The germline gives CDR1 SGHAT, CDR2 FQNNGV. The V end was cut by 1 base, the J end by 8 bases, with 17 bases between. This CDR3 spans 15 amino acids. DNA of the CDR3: TGTGCCAGCAGCTTAGGTTCCATCAGGCTATCCGAAGCTTTCTTT. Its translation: CASSLGSIRLSEAFF. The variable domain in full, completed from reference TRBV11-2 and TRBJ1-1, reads EAGVAQSPRYKIIEKRQSVAFWCNPISGHATLYWYQQILGQGPKLLIQFQNNGVVDDSQLPKDRFSAERLKGVDSTLKIQPAKLEDSAVYLCASSLGSIRLSEAFFGQGTRLTVV.

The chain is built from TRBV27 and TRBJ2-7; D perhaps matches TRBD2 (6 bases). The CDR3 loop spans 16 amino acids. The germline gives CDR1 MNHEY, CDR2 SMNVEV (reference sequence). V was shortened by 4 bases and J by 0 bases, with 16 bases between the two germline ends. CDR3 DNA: TGTGCCAGCAGTTCAAAGGCGCGGGATTTCTCCTACGAGCAGTACTTC. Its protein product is CASSSKARDFSYEQYF.

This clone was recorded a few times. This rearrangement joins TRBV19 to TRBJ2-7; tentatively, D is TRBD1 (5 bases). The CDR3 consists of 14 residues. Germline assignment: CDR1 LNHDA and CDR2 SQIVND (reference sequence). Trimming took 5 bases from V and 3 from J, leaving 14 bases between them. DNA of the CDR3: TGTGCCAGTAGTGCTCAGGGTCCCCACTACGAGCAGTACTTC. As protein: CASSAQGPHYEQYF. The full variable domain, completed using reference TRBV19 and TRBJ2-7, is DGGITQSPKYLFRKEGQNVTLSCEQNLNHDAMYWYRQDPGQGLRLIYYSQIVNDFQKGDIAEGYSVSREKKESFPLTVTSAQKNPTAFYLCASSAQGPHYEQYFGPGTRLTVT.

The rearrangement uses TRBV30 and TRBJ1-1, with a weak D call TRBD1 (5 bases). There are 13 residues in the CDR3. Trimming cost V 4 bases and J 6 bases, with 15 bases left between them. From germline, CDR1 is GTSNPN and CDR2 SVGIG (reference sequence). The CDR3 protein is CAWISGGVPEAFF. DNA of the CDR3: TGTGCCTGGATCTCTGGGGGGGTCCCTGAAGCTTTCTTT. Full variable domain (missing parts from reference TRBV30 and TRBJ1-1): SQTIHQWPATLVQPVGSPLSLECTVEGTSNPNLYWYRQAAGRGLQLLFYSVGIGQISSEVPQNLSASRPQDRQFILSSKKLLLSDSGFYLCAWISGGVPEAFFGQGTRLTVV.

The CDR3 loop reads CAWSVRGTGGWNEQFF. CDR3 nucleotide sequence: TGTGCCTGGAGTGTACGGGGGACAGGGGGATGGAATGAGCAGTTCTTC. V is TRBV30 and J is TRBJ2-1, with 11 bases identical to TRBD1. The ends lost 0 bases at V and 7 bases at J; junction bases unmatched: 8. The CDR3 sequence is 16 residues long. The germline V gene has CDR1 GTSNPN and CDR2 SVGIG (reference sequence).

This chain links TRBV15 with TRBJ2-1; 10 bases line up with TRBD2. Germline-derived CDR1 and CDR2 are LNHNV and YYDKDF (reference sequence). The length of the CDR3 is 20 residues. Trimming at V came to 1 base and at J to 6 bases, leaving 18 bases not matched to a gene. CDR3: CATSRGESGGATGRANEQFF. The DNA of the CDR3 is TGTGCCACCAGCAGAGGGGAAAGCGGGGGGGCAACAGGCCGAGCCAATGAGCAGTTCTTC.

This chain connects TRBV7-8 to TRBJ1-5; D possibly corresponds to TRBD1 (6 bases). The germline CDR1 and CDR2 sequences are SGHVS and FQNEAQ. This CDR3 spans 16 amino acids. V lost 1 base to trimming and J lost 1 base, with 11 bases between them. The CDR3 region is CASSLEAGASNQPQHF. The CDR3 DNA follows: TGTGCCAGCAGCTTAGAGGCAGGGGCAAGCAATCAGCCCCAGCATTTT. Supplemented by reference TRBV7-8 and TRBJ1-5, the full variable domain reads GAGVSQSPRYKVAKRGQDVALRCDPISGHVSLFWYQQALGQGPEFLTYFQNEAQLDKSGLPSDRFFAERPEGSVSTLKIQRTQQEDSAVYLCASSLEAGASNQPQHFGDGTRLSIL.

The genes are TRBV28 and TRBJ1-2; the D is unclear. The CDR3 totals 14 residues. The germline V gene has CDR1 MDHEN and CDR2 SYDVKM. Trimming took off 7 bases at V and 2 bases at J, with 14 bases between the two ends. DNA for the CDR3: TGTGCCAGCAACCTCTTCGGGAAGAACTATGGCTACACCTTC. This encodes CASNLFGKNYGYTF.

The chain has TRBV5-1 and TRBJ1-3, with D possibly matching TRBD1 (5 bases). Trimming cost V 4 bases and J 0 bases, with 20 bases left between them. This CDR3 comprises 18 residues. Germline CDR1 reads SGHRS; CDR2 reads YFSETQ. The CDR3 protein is CASSVTGTQDFSGNTIYF. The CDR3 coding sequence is TGCGCCAGCAGCGTAACCGGGACTCAGGATTTCTCTGGAAACACCATATATTTT.

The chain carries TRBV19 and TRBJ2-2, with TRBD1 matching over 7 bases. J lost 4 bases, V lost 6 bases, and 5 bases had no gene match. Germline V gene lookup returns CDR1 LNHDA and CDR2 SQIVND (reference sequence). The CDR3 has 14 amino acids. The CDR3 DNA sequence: TGTGCCAGTAGCCGCGACAGGGTCACCGGGGAGCTGTTTTTT. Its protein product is CASSRDRVTGELFF.

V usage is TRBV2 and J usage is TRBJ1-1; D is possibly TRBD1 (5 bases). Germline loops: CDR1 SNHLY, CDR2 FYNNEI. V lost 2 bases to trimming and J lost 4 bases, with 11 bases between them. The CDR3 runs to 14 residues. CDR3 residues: CASSESRVSTEAFF. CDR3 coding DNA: TGTGCCAGCAGTGAATCCAGGGTCTCCACTGAAGCTTTCTTT. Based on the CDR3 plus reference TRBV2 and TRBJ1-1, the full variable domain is EPEVTQTPSHQVTQMGQEVILRCVPISNHLYFYWYRQILGQKVEFLVSFYNNEISEKSEIFDDQFSVERPDGSNFTLKIRSTKLEDSAMYFCASSESRVSTEAFFGQGTRLTVV.

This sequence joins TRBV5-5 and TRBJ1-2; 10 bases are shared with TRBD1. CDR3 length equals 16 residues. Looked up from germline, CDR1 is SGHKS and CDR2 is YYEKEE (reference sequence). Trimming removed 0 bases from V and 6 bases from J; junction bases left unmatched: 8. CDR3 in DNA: TGTGCCAGCAGCTTGGATTTAAGCGACAGGGGGCATGGCTACACCTTC. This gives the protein CASSLDLSDRGHGYTF.

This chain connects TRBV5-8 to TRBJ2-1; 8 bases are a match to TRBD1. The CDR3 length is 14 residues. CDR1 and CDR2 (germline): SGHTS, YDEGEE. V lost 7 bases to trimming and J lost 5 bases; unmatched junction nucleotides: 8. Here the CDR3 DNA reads TGTGCCAGCCTTAGGACAGGGCGAGACAATGAGCAGTTCTTC. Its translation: CASLRTGRDNEQFF.

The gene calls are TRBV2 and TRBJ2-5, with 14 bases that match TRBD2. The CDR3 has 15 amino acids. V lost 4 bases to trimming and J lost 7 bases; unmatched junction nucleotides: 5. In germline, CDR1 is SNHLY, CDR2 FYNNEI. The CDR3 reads CASSAGTSGGRTQYF. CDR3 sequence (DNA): TGTGCCAGCAGTGCCGGGACTAGCGGGGGAAGGACCCAGTACTTC.

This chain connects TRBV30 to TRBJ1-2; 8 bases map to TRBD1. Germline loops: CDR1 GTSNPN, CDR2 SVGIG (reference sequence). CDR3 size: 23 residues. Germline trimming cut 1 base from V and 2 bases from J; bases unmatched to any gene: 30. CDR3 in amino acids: CAWSGIGRETGEYRQLGNYGYTF. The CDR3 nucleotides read TGTGCCTGGAGTGGTATAGGTAGGGAGACAGGGGAATATCGTCAGTTAGGCAACTATGGCTACACCTTC. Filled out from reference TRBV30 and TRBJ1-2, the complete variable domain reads SQTIHQWPATLVQPVGSPLSLECTVEGTSNPNLYWYRQAAGRGLQLLFYSVGIGQISSEVPQNLSASRPQDRQFILSSKKLLLSDSGFYLCAWSGIGRETGEYRQLGNYGYTFGSGTRLTVV.

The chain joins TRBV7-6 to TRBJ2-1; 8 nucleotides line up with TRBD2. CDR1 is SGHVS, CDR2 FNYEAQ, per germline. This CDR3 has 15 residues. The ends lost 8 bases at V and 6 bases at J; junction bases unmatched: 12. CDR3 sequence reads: CASGSSGRWANEQFF. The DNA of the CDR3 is TGTGCCAGCGGATCAAGCGGGAGATGGGCCAATGAGCAGTTCTTC.

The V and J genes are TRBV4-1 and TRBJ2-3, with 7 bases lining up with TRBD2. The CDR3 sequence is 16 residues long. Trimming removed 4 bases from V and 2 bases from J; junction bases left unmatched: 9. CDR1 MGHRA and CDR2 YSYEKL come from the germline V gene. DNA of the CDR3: TGCGCCAGCAGCCTAGGGACGGGGGGATCCACAGATACGCAGTATTTT. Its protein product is CASSLGTGGSTDTQYF.

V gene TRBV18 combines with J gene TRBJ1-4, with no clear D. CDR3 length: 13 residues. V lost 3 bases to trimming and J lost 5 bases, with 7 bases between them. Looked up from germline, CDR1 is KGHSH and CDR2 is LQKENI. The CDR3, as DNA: TGTGCCAGCTCACCGGCCAGGAATGAAAAACTGTTTTTT. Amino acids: CASSPARNEKLFF.